This T cell receptor beta chain emerged from a study of cytomegalovirus exposure and HLA in healthy donors. About the research overall: A prior analysis found 100 million to 140 million unique TCR beta sequences from 150 million to 200 million T cells. General study findings and limits: Later work found most CMV-associated TCR beta chains apparently HLA-restricted. The authors excluded some V segments, including TRBV6-2 and TRBV6-3, as indistinguishable.

A multiplex PCR was run with 60 Vbeta primers and 13 Jbeta primers. Only in-frame clones appear in the TCRdb table, and some are missing; sequencing was by immunoSEQ multiplex PCR. Of roughly 200,000 clones detected, about nine tenths appear once; the ten largest clones hold 1.3%. Germline V gene data show CDR1 as SGHTA and CDR2 as FQGNSA. The CDR3 consists of 14 residues. V gave up 2 bases and J gave up 6 bases, with 11 bases separating them. Turning to this clone: What it binds is not known.

The sequencing sample was made of PBMCs. The chain carries TRBV7-2 and TRBJ1-5; TRBD1 might be the D (5 bases). This clonotype was sampled from a man aged 30-40 years in good health and CMV-seronegative. In nucleotides, the CDR3 is TGTGCCAGCAGCTTACAGGGTTCGTTTCAGCCCCAGCATTTT. This sequence encodes CASSLQGSFQPQHF. Looking up the rest from reference TRBV7-2 and TRBJ1-5 gives the full variable domain: GAGVSQSPSNKVTEKGKDVELRCDPISGHTALYWYRQSLGQGLEFLIYFQGNSAPDKSGLPSDRFSAERTGGSVSTLTIQRTQQEDSAVYLCASSLQGSFQPQHFGDGTRLSIL.